These 31 T cell receptor beta chains originate from one sample sequenced in a study of blood T cells in healthy people across ages. For the second PCR, which ran for roughly 7 to 11 cycles, a sample-barcoded 5' primer and a J-beta primer mix were used. TCRdb fed the 5' RACE reads into MiXCR, producing one record per CDR3 protein. The table includes hundreds of thousands of distinct CDR3 sequences, about three fifths detected once. Input material: blood. The receptors shown here come from a man younger than 40 in good health.

This chain links TRBV18 with TRBJ2-1; possibly TRBD2 for D (5 bases). The CDR3 contains 13 residues. Germline loops: CDR1 KGHSH, CDR2 LQKENI. Trimming removed 3 bases from V and 7 bases from J, with 10 bases in between. CDR3 loop: CASSPPGWNEQFF. Here the CDR3 DNA reads TGTGCCAGCTCACCTCCGGGGTGGAATGAGCAGTTCTTC.

The rearrangement links TRBV15 to TRBJ1-6; perhaps TRBD1 as D (5 bases). This CDR3 contains 15 residues. Germline CDR1 LNHNV, CDR2 YYDKDF (reference sequence). The V end lost 5 bases, the J end lost 6 bases, and 14 bases lay between the germline ends. The CDR3 bases are TGTGCCACCAGCGTCCGGGACGAGATTAATTCACCCCTCCACTTT. Translated: CATSVRDEINSPLHF.

The chain joins TRBV27 to TRBJ2-2; 9 nucleotides line up with TRBD1. V lost 8 bases, J lost 0 bases, and 13 bases stayed unmatched. The CDR3 covers 18 residues. Germline V CDR1 and CDR2: MNHEY, SMNVEV (reference sequence). CDR3 protein: CASRPGQGNPANTGELFF. The CDR3 nucleotides read TGTGCCAGCCGACCGGGACAGGGCAACCCAGCGAACACCGGGGAGCTGTTTTTT.

The genes are TRBV7-8 and TRBJ2-5; D is possibly TRBD1 (5 bases). CDR1 is SGHVS and CDR2 is FQNEAQ in the germline V gene. There are 16 residues in the CDR3. Trimming took 1 base from V and 4 from J, leaving 16 bases between them. CDR3 bases: TGTGCCAGCAGCTTAGGACAGCGTGGGTCTTCAGAGACCCAGTACTTC. Its protein product is CASSLGQRGSSETQYF.

V gene TRBV2 combines with J gene TRBJ2-3, with D maybe TRBD2 (5 bases). The germline gives CDR1 SNHLY, CDR2 FYNNEI. The CDR3 is made up of 15 amino acids. V shed 8 bases and J shed 4 bases, with 19 bases lying between them. CDR3 DNA: TGTGCCAGCCTCCGAGGGCCTTCCAAGGCAGATACGCAGTATTTT. Its translation is CASLRGPSKADTQYF.

This rearrangement joins TRBV13 to TRBJ2-4, with D unclear. V was clipped by 3 bases and J by 1 base, with 13 bases between them. The CDR3 is 16 residues long. Germline assignment: CDR1 PRHDT and CDR2 FYEKMQ (reference sequence). The CDR3 loop reads CASSFKNVGAKNIQYF. As DNA, the CDR3 is TGTGCCAGCAGCTTTAAGAACGTTGGGGCCAAAAACATTCAGTACTTC.

The V gene is TRBV7-6, the J gene TRBJ1-2, with 12 positions matching TRBD1. Germline V lookup: CDR1 SGHVS, CDR2 FNYEAQ. V was clipped by 2 bases and J by 7 bases; unmatched bases: 8. This CDR3 region has 16 residues. The CDR3 bases are TGTGCCAGCAGCTTATCTCCGGGACAGGGGGCCGGTGGCTACACCTTC. Translated: CASSLSPGQGAGGYTF.

The chain links TRBV30 to TRBJ2-7; tentative D call: TRBD1 (6 bases). Germline CDR1 GTSNPN, CDR2 SVGIG (reference sequence). V was pared by 1 base and J by 0 bases, with 13 bases between. This CDR3 is built from 15 residues. The CDR3 loop reads CAWSDVDRFSYEQYF. The CDR3 region has the DNA TGTGCCTGGAGTGACGTGGACAGATTCTCCTACGAGCAGTACTTC. Looking up the rest from reference TRBV30 and TRBJ2-7 gives the full variable domain: SQTIHQWPATLVQPVGSPLSLECTVEGTSNPNLYWYRQAAGRGLQLLFYSVGIGQISSEVPQNLSASRPQDRQFILSSKKLLLSDSGFYLCAWSDVDRFSYEQYFGPGTRLTVT.

The rearrangement joins TRBV20-1 to TRBJ2-6; D is unclear. The CDR3 extends over 16 amino acids. V lost 5 bases and J lost 1, with 15 bases in between. The germline V gene has CDR1 DFQATT and CDR2 SNEGSKA (reference sequence). The CDR3 sequence is CSALRWTASGANVLTF. The CDR3 coding sequence is TGCAGTGCTCTCAGATGGACGGCTTCTGGGGCCAACGTCCTGACTTTC.

The CDR3 DNA is TGCAGTGCTGGCAGGGGGCTTCAGTTAAACATTCAGTACTTC. This translates into CSAGRGLQLNIQYF. V usage is TRBV20-1 and J usage is TRBJ2-4; TRBD1 agrees at 8 bases. The ends lost 5 bases at V and 6 bases at J; junction bases unmatched: 9. Germline V gene sequence: CDR1 DFQATT, CDR2 SNEGSKA (reference sequence). This CDR3 contains 14 residues.

This clonotype was seen ten or more times. The chain recombines TRBV24-1 with TRBJ2-5; D is possibly TRBD2 (6 bases). This CDR3 spans 14 amino acids. The germline V and J ends were trimmed by 2 bases and 1 base, with 7 bases remaining between them. From germline, CDR1 is KGHDR and CDR2 SFDVKD. CDR3 loop: CATSDWGVQETQYF. CDR3 in DNA: TGTGCCACCAGTGATTGGGGGGTCCAAGAGACCCAGTACTTC.

This sequence joins TRBV9 and TRBJ2-5, with a possible D match to TRBD2 (7 bases). Germline CDR1 is SGDLS and CDR2 is YYNGEE. The CDR3 has 14 amino acids. V gave up 2 bases and J gave up 11 bases, with 19 bases separating them. CDR3 loop: CASSVSRGGEEQYF. The CDR3 region has the DNA TGTGCCAGCAGCGTTTCTAGGGGGGGAGAAGAGCAGTACTTC.

The sample holds a few counts of this clonotype. This chain connects TRBV29-1 to TRBJ1-2, with 7 bases identical to TRBD1. V lost 6 bases to trimming and J lost 4 bases; unmatched junction nucleotides: 5. CDR1 and CDR2 from the germline V gene are SQVTM and ANQGSEA. The CDR3 extends over 12 amino acids. The CDR3 bases are TGCAGCGTAGGGGACAGACTCTATGGCTACACCTTC. Protein product: CSVGDRLYGYTF.

The chain couples TRBV20-1 to TRBJ2-7; 14 nucleotides line up with TRBD2. After removal of 6 bases from V and 5 bases from J, the junction contained 12 bases not matched to a gene. CDR3 length equals 16 residues. Germline values: CDR1 DFQATT, CDR2 SNEGSKA (reference sequence). The CDR3 nucleotides read TGCAGTGCAAACGACAGGACTAGCGGGAGGTCGGACGAGCAGTACTTC. Protein product: CSANDRTSGRSDEQYF.

The chain joins TRBV20-1 to TRBJ2-1; D tentatively fits TRBD1 or TRBD2 (5 bases each). The V and J ends lost 0 bases and 4 bases respectively, with 13 bases between them. The CDR3 spans 15 residues. In germline, CDR1 is DFQATT, CDR2 SNEGSKA (reference sequence). CDR3 sequence (DNA): TGCAGTGCTAGAGAGGGACCGAGGGGTTACAATGAGCAGTTCTTC. It translates to CSAREGPRGYNEQFF.

This clonotype turned up a few times. The chain recombines TRBV20-1 with TRBJ2-6; possibly TRBD1 for D (5 bases). Per the germline V gene, CDR1 is DFQATT and CDR2 is SNEGSKA (reference sequence). Trimming took off 6 bases at V and 0 bases at J, with 9 bases between the two ends. This CDR3 is built from 14 residues. This CDR3 reads CSASRASGANVLTF. CDR3 in DNA: TGCAGTGCCTCCAGGGCCTCTGGGGCCAACGTCCTGACTTTC.

The CDR3 nucleotides read TGTGCCAGCAGTTACGGGGCCGGGACTGAAGCTTTCTTT. Translated: CASSYGAGTEAFF. The V gene is TRBV6-6, the J gene TRBJ1-1; the D gene is possibly TRBD1 (5 bases). Germline CDR1 and CDR2: MNHNY and SVGAGI (reference sequence). V was cut by 2 bases and J by 5 bases, with 9 bases left in between. The CDR3 length is 13 residues.

This clonotype has a single count. V usage is TRBV12-3 or TRBV12-4 and J usage is TRBJ2-7; D gene unclear. TRBJ2-5 matches the DNA end more closely, so the J call is doubtful. The CDR3 is made up of 14 amino acids. Here the CDR3 reads CASSLGANQETQYF. CDR3 bases: TGTGCCAGCAGTTTGGGCGCTAATCAAGAGACCCAGTACTTC.

Ten or more counts support this clonotype. In nucleotides, the CDR3 is TGTGCCAGCAGTACATCGGCGGGAGGCGCAGATACGCAGTATTTT. Amino acid sequence: CASSTSAGGADTQYF. This chain connects TRBV6-4 to TRBJ2-3; 8 bases fit TRBD2. CDR1 is MRHNA, CDR2 SNTAGT, per germline. Trimming at V came to 5 bases and at J to 4 bases, leaving 8 bases not matched to a gene. This CDR3 spans 15 amino acids.

This clonotype was picked up a small number of times. In DNA form, the CDR3 reads TGCAGCGTTCTTTCCCTGACAGCTGCCTATGGCTACACCTTC. This sequence encodes CSVLSLTAAYGYTF. The chain is built from TRBV29-1 and TRBJ1-2, with TRBD1 as a possible D gene (5 bases). The length of the CDR3 is 14 residues. Germline assignment: CDR1 SQVTM and CDR2 ANQGSEA. V lost 5 bases, J lost 4 bases, and 17 bases lay in between.

The chain is built from TRBV28 and TRBJ2-4, with TRBD2 matching 9 bases. TRBJ2-7 explains the end of the DNA better; the J call may be wrong. Germline CDR1 MDHEN, CDR2 SYDVKM. CDR3 size: 16 residues. The CDR3 sequence: CASSEDSGSSIYEQYF. The CDR3 nucleotides read TGTGCCAGCAGCGAAGATAGCGGGAGCTCTATCTACGAGCAGTACTTC.

The V and J genes are TRBV20-1 and TRBJ2-5; 12 nucleotides align to TRBD2. V trimming: 6 bases; J trimming: 11 bases; junction bases outside the gene matches: 16. This CDR3 has 15 residues. Germline CDR1 DFQATT, CDR2 SNEGSKA (reference sequence). The CDR3 region is CSAGRRGLAGRQQYF. The CDR3, as DNA: TGCAGTGCGGGGCGACGTGGACTAGCGGGGAGGCAGCAGTACTTC.

The gene calls are TRBV2 and TRBJ1-1; D not certain. The CDR3 has 14 amino acids. The germline V and J ends were trimmed by 4 bases and 4 bases, with 13 bases remaining between them. CDR1 and CDR2 from the germline V gene are SNHLY and FYNNEI. The CDR3 sequence: CASSGFAQSTEAFF. The CDR3 DNA reads TGTGCCAGCAGTGGTTTCGCGCAATCCACTGAAGCTTTCTTT.

This clonotype was detected a few times. The J gene is TRBJ2-7, the V gene TRBV7-9; the D gene could be TRBD1 or TRBD2 (5 bases each). The CDR3 consists of 15 residues. Trimming shortened V by 4 bases and J by 1 base, and 14 bases separated the two germline ends. Germline V lookup: CDR1 SEHNR, CDR2 FQNEAQ (reference sequence). CDR3 in DNA: TGTGCCAGCAGCTCCCCAGGGCCGGGATCCTACGAGCAGTACTTC. It is translated as CASSSPGPGSYEQYF.

This clonotype was picked up a small number of times. The J gene is TRBJ1-2, the V gene TRBV20-1, with D perhaps matching TRBD1 (5 bases). V lost 1 base and J 1 base, leaving 13 bases between the germline ends. Germline values: CDR1 DFQATT, CDR2 SNEGSKA (reference sequence). The CDR3 loop spans 15 amino acids. The CDR3 loop is CSARGRDRDNYGYTF. In DNA, the CDR3 is TGCAGTGCTAGAGGTCGGGACCGCGATAACTATGGCTACACCTTC.

The table lists this clonotype with a count of one. This chain connects TRBV20-1 to TRBJ2-7; TRBD2 aligns across 15 bases. The CDR3 runs 18 residues. V gave up 2 bases and J gave up 0 bases; unmatched junction bases: 8. From germline, CDR1 is DFQATT and CDR2 SNEGSKA (reference sequence). The DNA for the CDR3 is TGCAGTGCTAGAATGGGGACTAGCGGGAGGTCCCGCTCCTACGAGCAGTACTTC. It translates to CSARMGTSGRSRSYEQYF.

As concerns this clonotype: Relative to the germline gene, one junction end is altered; a read error may explain this. The rearrangement joins TRBV20-1 to TRBJ2-7; 7 nucleotides agree with TRBD1. Germline CDR1 is DFQATT and CDR2 is SNEGSKA (reference sequence). The CDR3 is 13 amino acids. Written as DNA, the CDR3 is TGCAGTGCGAGAGGACAGGTGGCCTACGAGCAGTACTTC. Translating it yields CSARGQVAYEQYF.

This clonotype was detected only a few times. V gene TRBV6-5 combines with J gene TRBJ2-4; 7 bases line up with TRBD2. Per the germline V gene, CDR1 is MNHEY and CDR2 is SVGAGI. Germline trimming cut 4 bases from V and 7 bases from J; bases unmatched to any gene: 4. This CDR3 spans 13 amino acids. CDR3 loop: CASSWGEGNIQYF. In DNA, the CDR3 is TGTGCCAGCAGTTGGGGGGAGGGGAACATTCAGTACTTC.

This clonotype was observed once. The chain recombines TRBV7-2 with TRBJ2-7; D is ambiguous. This CDR3 spans 15 amino acids. The germline V and J ends were trimmed by 1 base and 2 bases, with 12 bases remaining between them. The germline CDR1 and CDR2 sequences are SGHTA and FQGNSA. CDR3 protein: CASSLDRVGTYEQYF. CDR3 DNA sequence: TGTGCCAGCAGCTTAGACCGGGTCGGAACCTACGAGCAGTACTTC.

In its sample, this clonotype was seen a few times. The chain joins TRBV7-9 to TRBJ1-2; TRBD1 agrees at 7 bases. The V and J ends lost 4 bases and 8 bases, in that order; junction bases with no gene match: 13. The CDR3 is 15 residues long. The germline V gene encodes CDR1 SEHNR and CDR2 FQNEAQ (reference sequence). The CDR3 region is CASSSSLTGARGYTF. The CDR3 region has the DNA TGTGCCAGCAGCTCATCCCTTACAGGGGCGAGAGGCTACACCTTC.

The chain recombines TRBV20-1 with TRBJ2-7, with TRBD2 identical over 7 bases. Germline-derived CDR1 and CDR2 are DFQATT and SNEGSKA (reference sequence). V gave up 5 bases and J gave up 1 base; unmatched junction bases: 11. The CDR3 spans 15 residues. The CDR3: CSARKAGMASYEQYF. DNA for the CDR3: TGCAGTGCTCGAAAAGCGGGAATGGCGTCCTACGAGCAGTACTTC.